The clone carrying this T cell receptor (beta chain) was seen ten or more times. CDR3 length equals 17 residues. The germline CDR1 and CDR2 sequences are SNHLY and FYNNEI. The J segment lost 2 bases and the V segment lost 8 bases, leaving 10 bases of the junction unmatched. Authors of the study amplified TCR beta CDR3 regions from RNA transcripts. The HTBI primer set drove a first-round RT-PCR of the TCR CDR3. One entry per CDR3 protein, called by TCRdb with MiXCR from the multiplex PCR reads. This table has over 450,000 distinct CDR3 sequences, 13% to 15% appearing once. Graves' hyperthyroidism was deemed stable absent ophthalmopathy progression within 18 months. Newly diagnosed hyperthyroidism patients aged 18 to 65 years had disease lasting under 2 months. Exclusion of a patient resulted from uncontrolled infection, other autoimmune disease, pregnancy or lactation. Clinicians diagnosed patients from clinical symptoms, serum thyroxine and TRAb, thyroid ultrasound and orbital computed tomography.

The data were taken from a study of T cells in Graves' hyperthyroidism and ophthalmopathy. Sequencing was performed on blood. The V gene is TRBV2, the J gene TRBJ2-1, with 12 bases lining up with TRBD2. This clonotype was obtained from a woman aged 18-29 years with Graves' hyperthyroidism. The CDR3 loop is CASVNTSGRFTYNEQFF. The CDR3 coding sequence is TGTGCCAGCGTCAATACTAGCGGGAGGTTCACCTACAATGAGCAGTTCTTC. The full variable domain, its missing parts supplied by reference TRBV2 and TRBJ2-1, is EPEVTQTPSHQVTQMGQEVILRCVPISNHLYFYWYRQILGQKVEFLVSFYNNEISEKSEIFDDQFSVERPDGSNFTLKIRSTKLEDSAMYFCASVNTSGRFTYNEQFFGPGTRLTVL.